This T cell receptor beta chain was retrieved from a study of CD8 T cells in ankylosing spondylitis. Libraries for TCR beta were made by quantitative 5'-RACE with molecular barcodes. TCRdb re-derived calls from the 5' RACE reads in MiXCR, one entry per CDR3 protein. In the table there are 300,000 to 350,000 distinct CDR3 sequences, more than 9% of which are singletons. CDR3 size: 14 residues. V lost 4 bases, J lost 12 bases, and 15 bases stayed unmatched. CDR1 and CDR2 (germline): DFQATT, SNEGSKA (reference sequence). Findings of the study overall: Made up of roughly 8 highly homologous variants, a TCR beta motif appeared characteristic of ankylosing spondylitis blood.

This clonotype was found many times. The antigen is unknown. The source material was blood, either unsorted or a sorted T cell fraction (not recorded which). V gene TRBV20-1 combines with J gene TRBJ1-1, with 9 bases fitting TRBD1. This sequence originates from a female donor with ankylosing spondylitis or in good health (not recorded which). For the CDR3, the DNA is TGCAGTGCTATATATAATTCCGGGACAGGGCTGACTTTCTTT. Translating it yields CSAIYNSGTGLTFF.